This TCR beta chain was obtained from a study of early T cells in non-severe SARS-CoV-2 infection. Germline V gene lookup returns CDR1 SNHLY and CDR2 FYNNEI. This CDR3 spans 17 amino acids. TCRdb re-derived calls from the 5' RACE reads in MiXCR, one entry per CDR3 protein. The sample records roughly 90,000 distinct CDR3 sequences, over 12% being singletons. For this clonotype: Germline is not matched at one junction end, which may reflect a read error.

This receptor was obtained from an adult who was a healthcare worker with PCR-confirmed SARS-CoV-2 infection or an uninfected control (not recorded which). The sample taken for sequencing was whole blood. The chain links TRBV2 to TRBJ2-3; 9 bases are shared with TRBD1. For the CDR3, the DNA is TGTGCCAGCAGTGCCTTGGACAGGGGTGGTATCACAGATACGCAGTACTTT. Translating gives CASSALDRGGITDTQYF.